This T cell receptor (beta chain) was found in a study of blood T cell repertoires in COVID-19. Study-level information: Sources were T cells, B-cell-depleted T cells, or PBMCs; the material itself was cDNA or gDNA.

Original data processing: Quantification of nucleated cells was approximated via reference gene primer amplification. Here immunoSEQ multiplex PCR was the method, and the copy in TCRdb shows in-frame clones only, minus some. That table is the source of V, J and clone size, and D and trimming were worked out from the DNA. The sample lists some 70,000 clones; 70% to 90% were seen once. Seattle's enrolled individuals joined amid active infection and were then monitored longitudinally. Sequencing was done on a sample of peripheral blood. The TCR originated in a woman between 50 and 59 years old with COVID-19, enrolled during active disease.

CDR3 nucleotides: TGTGCCAGCAGCCGACAGGGTTTGGACAACAATGAGCAGTTCTTC. Protein sequence: CASSRQGLDNNEQFF. The rearrangement links TRBV6-5 to TRBJ2-1, with TRBD1 matching over 7 bases. Germline V gene lookup returns CDR1 MNHEY and CDR2 SVGAGI. V trimming: 6 bases; J trimming: 5 bases; junction bases outside the gene matches: 10. The CDR3 is 15 amino acids.